This passage covers 2 T cell receptor beta chains from one sample sequenced in a study of blood T cell dynamics during melanoma immunotherapy. TCRdb's copy holds only in-frame clones and misses some; the assay was immunoSEQ multiplex PCR. The sample lists just over 140 clones, around 92% occurring once. Stated time point: pre-treatment baseline. The material sequenced was naive CD8+ T cells from blood, taken from a patient treated with checkpoint blockade. These TCRs come from a human donor with melanoma.

Only one count was recorded for this clone. This chain links TRBV5-1 with TRBJ1-6; D remains ambiguous. Trimming cost V 3 bases and J 8 bases, with 6 bases left between them. From germline, CDR1 is SGHRS and CDR2 YFSETQ. CDR3 length equals 12 residues. CDR3 sequence: CASSSQDSPLHF. CDR3 nucleotide sequence: TGCGCCAGCAGCTCCCAGGATTCACCCCTCCACTTT.

The chain couples TRBV7-2 to TRBJ2-1; 13 positions agree with TRBD2. This CDR3 is built from 15 residues. Germline lookup yields CDR1 SGHTA and CDR2 FQGNSA. The J segment lost 8 bases and the V segment lost 4 bases, leaving 5 bases of the junction unmatched. CDR3 DNA: TGTGCCAGCAGCTCGACTAGCGGGAGGATGCATGAGCAGTTCTTC. It translates to CASSSTSGRMHEQFF.